This TCR beta chain was recovered during a study of a mutant IDH1 vaccine in newly diagnosed glioma (dated by TCRdb to the early 2020s). Some background on the complete study: In the chemotherapy-containing groups, vaccination started alongside temozolomide cycles, whereas in patients who had radiotherapy alone it started 4-6 weeks after radiotherapy. The roughly 32 treated patients were 62.5% male and approximately 40% female, with a mean age of around 40 years. Prior to enrollment, standard therapy consisting of radiotherapy alone, temozolomide alone, or radiochemotherapy with temozolomide had been administered to patients, with the combination being received by most patients. Longitudinal TCRB deep sequencing was done for 25 to 30 treated patients, wherever samples were available for exploratory analyses. The week-35 safety follow-up took place at visit V12, and the week-47 end of study took place at visit V13. Peripheral blood samples were drawn at six visits, namely V03 (baseline), V05, V07, V10, V12 and V13.

Library generation was performed with the immunoSEQ multiplex PCR assay. Rearranged TCR beta chain sequences were amplified with the hsTCRB Kit following the manufacturer's protocol. TCRB libraries were sequenced on an Illumina MiSeq. The paper's processing steps were these. The proprietary platform of the kit vendor was used for demultiplexing, trimming and gene mapping. TCRdb holds this immuneACCESS table with in-frame rearrangements only. Some clones are missing; in checked studies, unresolved V genes explain under half, and the rest has no known cause. That table gives V, J and clone size, and the DNA gave D and trimming. This sample comprises 50,000 to 75,000 clones, 74% of them detected only once. The top ten clones comprise roughly 5% of the sample. As to this clone: It has no known antigen specificity. Base qualities are not provided; no much larger clone lies one nucleotide away.

The time point label of this sample denotes: week 35, safety follow-up. A 20-mer mutant IDH1 peptide at 300 micrograms in Montanide made up each vaccine dose, which was injected subcutaneously together with topical imiquimod. Patients received eight vaccinations in weeks 1, 3, 5, 7, 11, 15, 19 and 23, corresponding to visits V03 through V10. Newly diagnosed WHO grade 3 or 4 IDH1-mutant astrocytomas showing loss of nuclear ATRX were present in the donors. The samples were drawn from NOA16, a multicentre, single-arm, open-label phase I trial in Germany that tested a mutant IDH1 peptide vaccine in humans for the first time. Genomic DNA for TCRB sequencing was extracted from EDTA blood using the DNeasy Blood and Tissue Kit. Taken from the germline V gene (reference sequence), the CDR1 and CDR2 loops are SGHKS and YYEKEE. Deletion took 2 bases off V and 6 bases off J, with a span of 8 bases between the germline ends. From the cysteine through the phenylalanine, the CDR3 covers 13 amino acids. The retained sequence is limited to the CDR3, 39 bases, with the frame set at the first base.

What the study reported, not specific to this receptor: Pseudoprogression appeared unrelated to alterations in the top peripheral T cell clonotypes detected by TCRB sequencing. Vaccine-induced immune responses across multiple MHC alleles were detected in approximately 94% of patients. The authors noted that analyses of patient blood samples could not be reproduced because of sample limitations. Selection of PBMC samples for TCRB deep sequencing was based on availability.

The V gene is TRBV5-5 and the J gene is TRBJ2-2; the D assignment is uncertain and may be TRBD1 or TRBD2, with 5 bases supporting each. The sequencing used PBMCs, collected from a glioma patient whose treatment included an IDH1 peptide vaccine. This TCR derives from a man aged 50 to 59 with glioma. CDR3 reads: CASSFGGSGELFF. The nucleotide sequence is TGTGCCAGCAGCTTTGGGGGATCCGGGGAGCTGTTTTTT.